The 20 T cell receptor beta chains presented below share a single source sample, sequenced in a study of cytomegalovirus exposure and HLA in healthy donors (TCRdb year 2017). The protocol used for the library was the immunoSEQ multiplex PCR assay. A mixture of 60 forward primers for TCR Vbeta segments and 13 reverse primers for TCR Jbeta segments was used in the multiplex PCR. Here the immuneACCESS table is served through TCRdb, limited to in-frame sequences with V and J called. Missing clones are a known gap in these copies; in checked studies unresolved V genes cover under half, and the rest lacks a known reason. This sample is represented by 130,000 or so clones; 60% to 85% of them were singletons. Clones ranked in the top ten supply around 3.6% of the sample. Sequencing was carried out using PBMCs. The source of these receptors is a man aged 30 to 45 in good health and CMV-seronegative.

The chain recombines TRBV6-5 with TRBJ2-2; 11 bases align to TRBD2. Trimming at V came to 2 bases and at J to 1 base, leaving 0 bases not matched to a gene. The CDR3 has 16 residues. CDR1 and CDR2 from the germline V gene are MNHEY and SVGAGI. The CDR3 region has the DNA TGTGCCAGCAGTTACGGACTAGCGGGGAACACCGGGGAGCTGTTTTTT. It translates to CASSYGLAGNTGELFF.

Only one count was recorded for this clone. The chain uses TRBV6-1 and TRBJ1-5; 11 bases agree with TRBD1. CDR3 length: 15 amino acids. CDR1 and CDR2 from the germline V gene are MNHNS and SASEGT. The ends lost 6 bases at V and 5 bases at J; junction bases unmatched: 6. The CDR3 spells CASRGGTGGYQPQHF. The CDR3 region has the DNA TGTGCCAGCAGGGGGGGGACAGGGGGTTATCAGCCCCAGCATTTT.

This clone was picked up a small number of times. V gene TRBV7-2 combines with J gene TRBJ2-7; the D is unclear. Germline-derived CDR1 and CDR2 are SGHTA and FQGNSA. V lost 1 base and J 0 bases, leaving 7 bases between the germline ends. This CDR3 contains 14 residues. The CDR3 DNA is TGTGCCAGCAGCTTAGTCCTAACCTCCTACGAGCAGTACTTC. Translated, it gives CASSLVLTSYEQYF. Full variable domain (remainder filled in from reference TRBV7-2 and TRBJ2-7): GAGVSQSPSNKVTEKGKDVELRCDPISGHTALYWYRQSLGQGLEFLIYFQGNSAPDKSGLPSDRFSAERTGGSVSTLTIQRTQQEDSAVYLCASSLVLTSYEQYFGPGTRLTVT.

The chain combines TRBV5-1 with TRBJ1-2, with D possibly matching TRBD1 (5 bases). Germline values: CDR1 SGHRS, CDR2 YFSETQ. V was clipped by 4 bases and J by 4 bases, with 17 bases between them. The length of the CDR3 is 15 residues. CDR3: CASSQDSINSYGYTF. The DNA of the CDR3 is TGCGCCAGCAGCCAAGACAGCATTAACTCCTATGGCTACACCTTC.

The rearrangement joins TRBV5-4 to TRBJ1-5; the D is unclear. Germline CDR1 SGHNT, CDR2 YYREEE (reference sequence). The CDR3 totals 16 residues. The V end was cut by 0 bases, the J end by 4 bases, with 14 bases between. CDR3: CASSLGPLGGNQPQHF. CDR3 DNA sequence: TGTGCCAGCAGCTTGGGTCCTCTTGGAGGAAATCAGCCCCAGCATTTT.

The V and J genes are TRBV18 and TRBJ2-7, with TRBD1 as a possible D gene (6 bases). The V and J ends lost 4 bases and 2 bases respectively, with 15 bases between them. The CDR3 runs to 15 residues. The germline CDR1 and CDR2 sequences are KGHSH and LQKENI. The CDR3 DNA reads as TGTGCCAGCTCACGCTCGTCGGGACAAACCTACGAGCAGTACTTC. As protein: CASSRSSGQTYEQYF.

The CDR3 DNA sequence: TGTGCCAGCAGCCGCTTCCCTAGCGGGGGGGCCGGGGAGACCCAGTACTTC. Protein product: CASSRFPSGGAGETQYF. The chain employs TRBV7-6 and TRBJ2-5; TRBD2 agrees at 12 bases. The J segment lost 5 bases and the V segment lost 5 bases, leaving 12 bases of the junction unmatched. Germline V CDR1 and CDR2: SGHVS, FNYEAQ. This CDR3 has 17 amino acids.

V and J are TRBV5-4 and TRBJ2-7, with a possible D match to TRBD2 (7 bases). This CDR3 region has 13 residues. Germline lookup yields CDR1 SGHNT and CDR2 YYREEE (reference sequence). Trimming removed 5 bases from V and 3 bases from J, with 12 bases in between. The chain's CDR3 is CASSSRGGYEQYF. CDR3 DNA: TGTGCCAGCAGTTCAAGGGGGGGCTACGAGCAGTACTTC. The full variable domain, completed using reference TRBV5-4 and TRBJ2-7, is ETGVTQSPTHLIKTRGQQVTLRCSSQSGHNTVSWYQQALGQGPQFIFQYYREEENGRGNFPPRFSGLQFPNYSSELNVNALELDDSALYLCASSSRGGYEQYFGPGTRLTVT.

This clone was seen only once. The chain links TRBV6-4 to TRBJ2-2; 9 bases line up with TRBD2. Germline CDR1 MRHNA, CDR2 SNTAGT. Trimming cost V 3 bases and J 7 bases; bases outside gene matches: 3. The CDR3 is 14 amino acids. In nucleotides, the CDR3 is TGTGCCAGCAGTGAACTAGCGGGTCTCGGGGAGCTGTTTTTT. It is translated as CASSELAGLGELFF.

The J gene is TRBJ2-7, the V gene TRBV14; D not certain. The V and J ends lost 0 bases and 0 bases respectively, with 9 bases between them. Per the germline V gene, CDR1 is SGHDN and CDR2 is FVKESK. CDR3 length: 15 amino acids. The CDR3 reads CASSQEQLDSYEQYF. CDR3 nucleotides: TGTGCCAGCAGCCAAGAACAGCTGGACTCCTACGAGCAGTACTTC.

V and J are TRBV5-1 and TRBJ2-7, with TRBD2 matching 7 bases. Germline V gene data show CDR1 as SGHRS and CDR2 as YFSETQ. Trimming removed 0 bases from V and 2 bases from J; junction bases left unmatched: 8. The CDR3 spans 16 residues. The CDR3 sequence is CASSLGPAGVTYEQYF. The CDR3, as DNA: TGCGCCAGCAGCTTGGGTCCGGCGGGAGTAACCTACGAGCAGTACTTC.

The table lists this clone with a count of one. The rearrangement links TRBV30 to TRBJ1-1; no clear D. Deletions cut 8 bases from V and 0 bases from J, with 19 bases between. The CDR3 consists of 15 residues. The germline V gene has CDR1 GTSNPN and CDR2 SVGIG (reference sequence). This CDR3 reads CARRPRASMNTEAFF. CDR3 nucleotides: TGTGCCCGACGTCCGCGGGCCAGCATGAACACTGAAGCTTTCTTT.

The J gene is TRBJ2-1, the V gene TRBV15; D gene unclear. Per the germline V gene, CDR1 is LNHNV and CDR2 is YYDKDF (reference sequence). The V and J ends lost 0 bases and 15 bases respectively, with 15 bases between them. The CDR3 covers 13 residues. CDR3 bases: TGTGCCACCAGCAGAGATCTCGCCGACAAGCCGTTCTTC. This sequence encodes CATSRDLADKPFF.

The chain is built from TRBV9 and TRBJ1-2; D perhaps matches TRBD1 (6 bases). Trimming left V 4 bases short and J 0 bases short, with 16 bases between. This CDR3 contains 16 residues. Looked up from germline, CDR1 is SGDLS and CDR2 is YYNGEE. CDR3 loop: CASSSFLQGPNYGYTF. For the CDR3, the DNA is TGTGCCAGCAGCTCCTTTCTACAGGGCCCTAACTATGGCTACACCTTC.

The V gene is TRBV6-5, the J gene TRBJ2-1, with 13 bases lining up with TRBD2. The CDR3 has 15 residues. Germline CDR1 reads MNHEY; CDR2 reads SVGAGI. V dropped 5 bases and J dropped 9; count of bases not matched to a gene: 7. In nucleotides, the CDR3 is TGTGCCAGCAGTCCTCCGGGACTAGCGGGACCTGAGCAGTTCTTC. It specifies CASSPPGLAGPEQFF.

This clone was seen just once. The rearrangement joins TRBV28 to TRBJ2-7; the D is unclear. Per the germline V gene, CDR1 is MDHEN and CDR2 is SYDVKM. Trimming took 4 bases from V and 2 from J, leaving 18 bases between them. The CDR3 sequence is 16 residues long. In nucleotides, the CDR3 is TGTGCCAGCAGTTCCCCAGACCTGGTTCGGGCCTACGAGCAGTACTTC. Its protein is CASSSPDLVRAYEQYF.

The V call is TRBV19, the J call TRBJ1-1, with a tentative D call TRBD1 (5 bases). The CDR3 covers 14 residues. Per the germline V gene, CDR1 is LNHDA and CDR2 is SQIVND (reference sequence). Trimming removed 5 bases from V and 2 bases from J, with 12 bases in between. CDR3: CASSAGRINTEAFF. The DNA for the CDR3 is TGTGCCAGTAGTGCGGGACGGATTAACACTGAAGCTTTCTTT.

The J gene is TRBJ2-7, the V gene TRBV19; perhaps TRBD1 as D (5 bases). The CDR3 runs 14 residues. V lost 5 bases and J lost 1, with 12 bases in between. The germline V gene has CDR1 LNHDA and CDR2 SQIVND (reference sequence). The CDR3 nucleotides read TGTGCCAGTAGTCCAGTGACAGATTCCTACGAGCAGTACTTC. This gives the protein CASSPVTDSYEQYF.

The chain combines TRBV19 with TRBJ1-2; D perhaps matches TRBD1 (6 bases). CDR1 and CDR2 from the germline V gene are LNHDA and SQIVND (reference sequence). V dropped 5 bases and J dropped 4 bases, with 14 bases sitting between them. This CDR3 spans 14 amino acids. CDR3 sequence reads: CASSYPGTLYGYTF. The CDR3 coding sequence is TGTGCCAGTAGTTACCCCGGGACACTCTATGGCTACACCTTC.

The chain employs TRBV28 and TRBJ1-2; D is undetermined. Germline-derived CDR1 and CDR2 are MDHEN and SYDVKM. This CDR3 is built from 13 residues. V was shortened by 3 bases and J by 0 bases, with 5 bases between the two germline ends. The CDR3 DNA sequence: TGTGCCAGCAGTTTTGACACTAACTATGGCTACACCTTC. It yields the protein CASSFDTNYGYTF.